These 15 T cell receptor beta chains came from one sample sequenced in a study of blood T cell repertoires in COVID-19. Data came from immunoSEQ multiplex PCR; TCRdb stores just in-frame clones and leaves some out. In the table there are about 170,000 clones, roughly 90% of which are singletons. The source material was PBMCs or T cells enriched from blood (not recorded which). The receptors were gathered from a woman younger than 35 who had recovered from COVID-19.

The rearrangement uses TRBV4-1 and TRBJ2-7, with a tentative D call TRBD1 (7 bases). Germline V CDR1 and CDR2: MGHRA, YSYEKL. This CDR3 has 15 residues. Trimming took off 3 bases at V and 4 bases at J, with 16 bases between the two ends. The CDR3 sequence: CASSHQQGRRYEQYF. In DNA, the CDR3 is TGCGCCAGCAGCCACCAACAGGGGAGGAGGTACGAGCAGTACTTC.

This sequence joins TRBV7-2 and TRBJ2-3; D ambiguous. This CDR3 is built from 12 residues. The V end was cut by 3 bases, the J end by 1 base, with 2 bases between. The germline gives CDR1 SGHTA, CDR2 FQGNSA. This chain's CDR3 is CASSFGTDTQYF. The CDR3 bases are TGTGCCAGCAGCTTCGGCACAGATACGCAGTATTTT.

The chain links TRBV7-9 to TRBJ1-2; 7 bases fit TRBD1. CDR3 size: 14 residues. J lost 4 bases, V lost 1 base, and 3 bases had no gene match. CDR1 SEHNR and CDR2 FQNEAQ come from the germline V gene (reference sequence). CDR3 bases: TGTGCCAGCAGCTTAGACAGGGGAAGCTATGGCTACACCTTC. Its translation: CASSLDRGSYGYTF.

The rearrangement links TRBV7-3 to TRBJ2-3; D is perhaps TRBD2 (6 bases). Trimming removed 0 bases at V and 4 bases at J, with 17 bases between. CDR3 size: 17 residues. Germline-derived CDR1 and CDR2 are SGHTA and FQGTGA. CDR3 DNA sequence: TGTGCCAGCAGCTTAACTAGCGGTACCGCTTGGGCAGATACGCAGTATTTT. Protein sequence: CASSLTSGTAWADTQYF.

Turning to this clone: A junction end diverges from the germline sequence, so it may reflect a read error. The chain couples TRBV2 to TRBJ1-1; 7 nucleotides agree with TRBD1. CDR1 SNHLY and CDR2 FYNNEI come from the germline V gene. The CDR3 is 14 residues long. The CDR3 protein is CASREGQVGTEAFF. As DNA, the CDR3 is TGTGCCAGCAGGGAAGGACAGGTAGGAACTGAAGCTTTCTTT.

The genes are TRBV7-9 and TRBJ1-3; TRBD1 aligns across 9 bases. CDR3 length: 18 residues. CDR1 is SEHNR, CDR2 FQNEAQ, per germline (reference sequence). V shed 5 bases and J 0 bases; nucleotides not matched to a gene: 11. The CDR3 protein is CASSPGQGPLNSGNTIYF. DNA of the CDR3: TGTGCCAGCAGCCCGGGACAGGGTCCCTTGAACTCTGGAAACACCATATATTTT.

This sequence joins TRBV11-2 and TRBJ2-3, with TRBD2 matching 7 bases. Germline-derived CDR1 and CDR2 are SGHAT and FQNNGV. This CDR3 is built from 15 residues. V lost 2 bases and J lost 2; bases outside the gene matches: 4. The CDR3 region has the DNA TGTGCCAGCAGCTTACGAGGGAGGGCCACAGATACGCAGTATTTT. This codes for CASSLRGRATDTQYF.

CDR3 nucleotide sequence: TGTGCCAGCAGCCTCCGGGACAGAGATTCACCCCTCCACTTT. Protein product: CASSLRDRDSPLHF. The rearrangement uses TRBV7-9 and TRBJ1-6; 7 bases agree with TRBD1. After removal of 5 bases from V and 8 bases from J, the junction contained 6 bases not matched to a gene. Per the germline V gene, CDR1 is SEHNR and CDR2 is FQNEAQ (reference sequence). This CDR3 has 14 amino acids.

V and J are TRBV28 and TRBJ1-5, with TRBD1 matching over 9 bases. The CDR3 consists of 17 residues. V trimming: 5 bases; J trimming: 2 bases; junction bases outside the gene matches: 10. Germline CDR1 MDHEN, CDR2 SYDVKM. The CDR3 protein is CASSGTGWEWGNQPQHF. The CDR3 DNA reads TGTGCCAGCAGTGGGACAGGGTGGGAATGGGGCAATCAGCCCCAGCATTTT.

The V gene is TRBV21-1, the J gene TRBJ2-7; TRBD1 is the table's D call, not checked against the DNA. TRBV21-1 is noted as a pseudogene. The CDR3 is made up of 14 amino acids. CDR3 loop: CASSKGGPSYEQYF. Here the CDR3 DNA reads TGTGCCAGCAGCAAGGGTGGGCCATCCTACGAGCAGTACTTC.

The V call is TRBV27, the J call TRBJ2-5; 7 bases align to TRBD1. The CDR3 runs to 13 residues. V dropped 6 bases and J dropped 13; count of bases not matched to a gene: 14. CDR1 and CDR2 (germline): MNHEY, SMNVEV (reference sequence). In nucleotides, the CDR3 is TGTGCCAGCAGATACCTGGGACAGCCTGAGTGGTACTTC. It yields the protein CASRYLGQPEWYF.

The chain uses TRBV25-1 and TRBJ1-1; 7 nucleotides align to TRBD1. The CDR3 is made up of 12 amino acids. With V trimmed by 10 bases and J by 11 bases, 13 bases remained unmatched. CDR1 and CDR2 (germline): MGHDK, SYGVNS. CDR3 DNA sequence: TGTGCCAATCCCGGGACAGCGTACAGGGCTTTCTTT. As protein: CANPGTAYRAFF.

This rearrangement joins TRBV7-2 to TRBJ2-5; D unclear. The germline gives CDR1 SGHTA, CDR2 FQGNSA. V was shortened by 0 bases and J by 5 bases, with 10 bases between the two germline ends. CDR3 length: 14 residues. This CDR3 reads CASSLALGRETQYF. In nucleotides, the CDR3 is TGTGCCAGCAGCTTAGCGTTGGGCAGGGAGACCCAGTACTTC.

CDR3 residues: CASSTGTGGGETQYF. In nucleotides, the CDR3 is TGTGCCAGTAGTACCGGGACAGGGGGCGGAGAGACCCAGTACTTC. This chain connects TRBV19 to TRBJ2-5, with 12 positions matching TRBD1. Trimming at V came to 4 bases and at J to 4 bases, leaving 4 bases not matched to a gene. CDR1 and CDR2 (germline): LNHDA, SQIVND (reference sequence). The CDR3 is 15 amino acids.

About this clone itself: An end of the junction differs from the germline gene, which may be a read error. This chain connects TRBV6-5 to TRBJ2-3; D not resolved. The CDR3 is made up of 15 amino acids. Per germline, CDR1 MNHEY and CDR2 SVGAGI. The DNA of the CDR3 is TGTGCCAGCAGTGACTCCCCAACTAGCACAGATACGCAGTATTTT. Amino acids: CASSDSPTSTDTQYF.